This is a list of T cell receptor beta chains from one sample in a study of T-cell reconstitution after alpha-beta-depleted transplantation in children. MiXCR, applied by TCRdb to the PCR reads, yields one record per CDR3 protein. The sample lists 200,000 to 250,000 distinct CDR3 sequences; roughly a tenth were seen once. Specimen: PBMCs, collected before TCRalphabeta/CD19-depleted stem cell transplant. These receptors all come from a child less than two years old with acute myeloid leukemia, due to receive a stem cell transplant. Both conserved end residues are part of each CDR3. Each record gives: J gene, V gene, clone size, D gene, CDR3 DNA, CDR3 protein. The D gene is left open where the match is weak. Expanded clones are given a class, and other clones once, few, many or no size at all.

J gene: TRBJ1-5; V gene: TRBV23-1; clone size: -; D gene: -; CDR3 DNA: TGCGCCAGCAGTCAATCTGCGGCGACTAATCAGCCCCAGCATTTT; CDR3 protein: CASSQSAATNQPQHF
J gene: TRBJ2-1; V gene: TRBV5-5; clone size: -; D gene: TRBD2; CDR3 DNA: TGTGCCAGCAGCTTTAGCGGGAGCGGCCCCTACAATGAGCAGTTCTTC; CDR3 protein: CASSFSGSGPYNEQFF
J gene: TRBJ2-5; V gene: TRBV5-1; clone size: many; D gene: -; CDR3 DNA: TGCGCCAGCAGCTTGGGACAGAGGTTCGCCCAGCAAGAGACCCAGTACTTC; CDR3 protein: CASSLGQRFAQQETQYF
J gene: TRBJ1-5; V gene: TRBV5-1; clone size: many; D gene: -; CDR3 DNA: TGCGCCAGCAGCCGAGGAGGGGGGATCGGACAGCCCCAGCATTTT; CDR3 protein: CASSRGGGIGQPQHF
J gene: TRBJ1-2; V gene: TRBV7-9; clone size: many; D gene: TRBD1; CDR3 DNA: TGTGCCAGCAGCTTAGATGGGGGACAGGGAGTAGGCTACACCTTC; CDR3 protein: CASSLDGGQGVGYTF
J gene: TRBJ2-1; V gene: TRBV28; clone size: many; D gene: TRBD1; CDR3 DNA: TGTGCCAGCAGCCCCTTCACAGGGGCAGGGTTCTTC; CDR3 protein: CASSPFTGAGFF
J gene: TRBJ2-3; V gene: TRBV11-2; clone size: -; D gene: -; CDR3 DNA: TGTGCCAGCAGCTTGTTGCAGTATTTT; CDR3 protein: CASSLLQYF
J gene: TRBJ1-1; V gene: TRBV30; clone size: -; D gene: TRBD1; CDR3 DNA: TGTGCCTGTAAGACAGGGGGGAGGACTGAAGCTTTCTTT; CDR3 protein: CACKTGGRTEAFF
J gene: TRBJ2-1; V gene: TRBV7-2; clone size: many; D gene: TRBD2; CDR3 DNA: TGTGCCAGCAGCTTACAGGGACTAGGGTCGACTGAGCAGTTCTTC; CDR3 protein: CASSLQGLGSTEQFF
J gene: TRBJ2-7; V gene: TRBV7-9; clone size: many; D gene: -; CDR3 DNA: TGTGCCAGCAGCTTATTGGGGATCCCGGGGTACGAGCAGTACTTC; CDR3 protein: CASSLLGIPGYEQYF
J gene: TRBJ2-7; V gene: TRBV2; clone size: few; D gene: TRBD1; CDR3 DNA: TGTGCCAGCAGACCATGGGACAGGGGGACCCACGAGCAGTACTTC; CDR3 protein: CASRPWDRGTHEQYF
J gene: TRBJ1-5; V gene: TRBV12-3/TRBV12-4; clone size: many; D gene: -; CDR3 DNA: TGTGCCAGCAGTGCCCCGGGACAGCCCCAGCATTTT; CDR3 protein: CASSAPGQPQHF
J gene: TRBJ2-4; V gene: TRBV20-1; clone size: -; D gene: -; CDR3 DNA: TGCAGTGCTAGTTCTCCTGGGGGGACAGCCAAAAACATTCAGTACTTC; CDR3 protein: CSASSPGGTAKNIQYF
J gene: TRBJ2-7; V gene: TRBV11-2; clone size: few; D gene: -; CDR3 DNA: TGTGCCAGCAGCTTCGAAGGCCTCTACGAGCAGTACTTC; CDR3 protein: CASSFEGLYEQYF
J gene: TRBJ1-3; V gene: TRBV12-3/TRBV12-4; clone size: many; D gene: -; CDR3 DNA: TGTGCCAGCAGTTTGGGCCCGGAACGCTCTGGAAACACCATATATTTT; CDR3 protein: CASSLGPERSGNTIYF
J gene: TRBJ1-4; V gene: TRBV5-1; clone size: many; D gene: -; CDR3 DNA: TGCGCCAGCAGCAGGACAGCTACCTCTGCAACTAATGAAAAACTGTTTTTT; CDR3 protein: CASSRTATSATNEKLFF
J gene: TRBJ1-4; V gene: TRBV2; clone size: many; D gene: TRBD1; CDR3 DNA: TGTGCCAGCGAGACAGGGTTTCTTGCAACTAATGAAAAACTGTTTTTT; CDR3 protein: CASETGFLATNEKLFF
J gene: TRBJ2-7; V gene: TRBV20-1; clone size: -; D gene: -; CDR3 DNA: TGCAGTGCTAGTCTGCAGCCTTACGAGCAGTACTTC; CDR3 protein: CSASLQPYEQYF
J gene: TRBJ1-6; V gene: TRBV6-1; clone size: -; D gene: -; CDR3 DNA: TGTGCCAGCAGGGGGGTTGAAGGTTCACCCCTCCACTTT; CDR3 protein: CASRGVEGSPLHF
J gene: TRBJ2-2; V gene: TRBV11-2; clone size: -; D gene: -; CDR3 DNA: TGTGCCAGCACCCCCCCGGTGGGGAGTAACACCGGGGAGCTGTTTTTT; CDR3 protein: CASTPPVGSNTGELFF
J gene: TRBJ1-2; V gene: TRBV5-1; clone size: many; D gene: -; CDR3 DNA: TGCGCCAGCAGCTCGACCTATGGCTACACCTTC; CDR3 protein: CASSSTYGYTF
J gene: TRBJ2-5; V gene: TRBV12-3/TRBV12-4; clone size: -; D gene: TRBD2; CDR3 DNA: TGTGCCAGCAGCCGCGGACTAGCGGGGACCCAGTACTTC; CDR3 protein: CASSRGLAGTQYF
J gene: TRBJ1-2; V gene: TRBV20-1; clone size: many; D gene: -; CDR3 DNA: TGCAGTGCTAACCCGGGCCCTAGCTTC; CDR3 protein: CSANPGPSF
J gene: TRBJ1-1; V gene: TRBV6-2/TRBV6-3; clone size: -; D gene: -; CDR3 DNA: TGTGCCAGCAGTTACTCGTTCAGGGCCACTGAAGCTTTCTTT; CDR3 protein: CASSYSFRATEAFF